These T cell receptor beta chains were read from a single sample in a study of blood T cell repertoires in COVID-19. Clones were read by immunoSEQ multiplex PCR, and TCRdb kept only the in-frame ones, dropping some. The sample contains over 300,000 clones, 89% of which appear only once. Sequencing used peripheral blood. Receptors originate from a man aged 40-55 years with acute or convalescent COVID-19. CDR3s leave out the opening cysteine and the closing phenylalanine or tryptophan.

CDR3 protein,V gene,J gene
ASSFDSPYNSPLH,TRBV5-1,TRBJ1-6
ASSIPERGQPQH,TRBV19,TRBJ1-5
ASSATGGGYT,TRBV27,TRBJ1-2
ASRGEGGENTIY,TRBV25-1,TRBJ1-3
ASSLEGAGEAF,TRBV7-9,TRBJ1-1
ASSFSTGLAGDTGELF,TRBV5-4,TRBJ2-2
ASSIRANTEAF,TRBV19,TRBJ1-1
ASRRETDQPQH,TRBV6-5,TRBJ1-5
ASSQGTSYYEQY,TRBV2,TRBJ2-7
SVEDRGEGGYT,TRBV29-1,TRBJ1-2
ASSVGPQGGGYEQY,TRBV9,TRBJ2-7
AWSVLGNGYT,TRBV30,TRBJ1-2
ASSITGGLPNEQF,TRBV9,TRBJ2-1
ASSGLAREAF,TRBV5-6,TRBJ1-1
ASSHRLAGAYEQY,TRBV4-2,TRBJ2-7
ASSPTGTGVEKLF,TRBV28,TRBJ1-4
ASSVDRNTEAF,TRBV7-2,TRBJ1-1
SAGRGDGYT,TRBV20-1,TRBJ1-2
ASRTFGNPNSPLH,TRBV19,TRBJ1-6
ASSEAANEKLF,TRBV2,TRBJ1-4